The sequence of this TCR beta chain was determined in a study of T cells in Graves' hyperthyroidism and ophthalmopathy. Study information: It was at initial diagnosis, before any treatment, that peripheral blood was collected.

Blood sampling occurred at first hyperthyroidism diagnosis, ahead of any ophthalmopathy symptoms. CDR1 is DFQATT and CDR2 is SNEGSKA in the germline V gene (reference sequence). The CDR3 contains 15 residues. This clonotype was found a few times. No antigen is known for it. TCR beta CDR3 region amplification was performed from RNA transcripts. First-round RT-PCR of the TCR CDR3 relied on the HTBI primer set. MiXCR was run by TCRdb on the multiplex PCR reads, yielding one entry per CDR3 protein. The repertoire holds some 600,000 distinct CDR3 sequences, about 14% seen once, with approximately 5.7% in the top ten. Regarding the study as a whole: Clonotypes that were expanded in thyroid above 0.001 mostly appeared in blood too.

The clonotype originates from a woman in her thirties with Graves' hyperthyroidism that later progressed to Graves' ophthalmopathy. The sequencing sample was made of blood. The chain has TRBV20-1 and TRBJ1-6; D might be TRBD1 (5 bases). The CDR3 loop reads CTPSRAGGGYSPLHF. CDR3 DNA: TGCACCCCTTCACGAGCCGGCGGGGGTTATTCACCCCTCCACTTT.